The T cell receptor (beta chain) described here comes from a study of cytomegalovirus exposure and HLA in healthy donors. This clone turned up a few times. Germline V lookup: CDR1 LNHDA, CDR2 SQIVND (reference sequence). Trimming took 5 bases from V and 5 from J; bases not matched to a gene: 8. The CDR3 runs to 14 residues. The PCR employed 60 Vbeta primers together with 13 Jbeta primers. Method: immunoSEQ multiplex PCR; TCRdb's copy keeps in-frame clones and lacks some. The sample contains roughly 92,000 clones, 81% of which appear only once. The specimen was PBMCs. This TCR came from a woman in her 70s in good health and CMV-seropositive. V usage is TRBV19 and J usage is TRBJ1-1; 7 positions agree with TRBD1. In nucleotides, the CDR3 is TGTGCCAGTAGTTCCCAGGGGGAAGGGACTGAAGCTTTCTTT. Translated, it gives CASSSQGEGTEAFF. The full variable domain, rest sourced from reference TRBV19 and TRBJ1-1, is DGGITQSPKYLFRKEGQNVTLSCEQNLNHDAMYWYRQDPGQGLRLIYYSQIVNDFQKGDIAEGYSVSREKKESFPLTVTSAQKNPTAFYLCASSSQGEGTEAFFGQGTRLTVV.